This T cell receptor beta chain came from a study of T-cell reconstitution after alpha-beta-depleted transplantation in children. Study-wide results and limits: Expanded graft clones numbering several hundred reportedly gave rise to alpha-beta T cells about two months after transplant. T-cell numbers and diversity, one year after transplant, stemmed largely from T cells that were newly produced.

In germline, CDR1 is SGHRS, CDR2 YFSETQ. Trimming shortened V by 5 bases and J by 5 bases, and 13 bases separated the two germline ends. The CDR3 is made up of 14 amino acids. Unique molecular identifiers were built into the TCRbeta library. A single record per CDR3 protein comes from TCRdb applying MiXCR to the PCR reads. The table lists approximately 650,000 distinct CDR3 sequences, about 12% of them singletons. Many counts were recorded for this clonotype. Its antigen is not identified. The TCR comes from a girl aged 2-10 years with congenital amegakaryocytic thrombocytopenia, due to receive a stem cell transplant. This specimen consisted of PBMCs, obtained before TCRalphabeta/CD19-depleted stem cell transplant. This sequence joins TRBV5-1 and TRBJ2-2; D gene uncertain. The CDR3 nucleotides are TGCGCCAGCAGGGCCTTGGCGGTGACCGGGGAGCTGTTTTTT. Translating it yields CASRALAVTGELFF. The whole variable domain, filled in from reference TRBV5-1 and TRBJ2-2, reads KAGVTQTPRYLIKTRGQQVTLSCSPISGHRSVSWYQQTPGQGLQFLFEYFSETQRNKGNFPGRFSGRQFSNSRSEMNVSTLELGDSALYLCASRALAVTGELFFGEGSRLTVL.